This entry lists 6 T cell receptor beta chains sequenced from one sample in a study of blood T cells in healthy people across ages (dated by TCRdb to between 2014 and 2016). The library was obtained by 5' RACE. Sequenced on an Illumina HiSeq 2500. A second about 7 to 12 cycle PCR used a sample-barcoded 5' primer and a J-beta primer mix. TCRdb applied fastp at Q25 and MiXCR to the public reads, then kept only in-frame beta chains. Every distinct CDR3 protein forms one entry, paired with its most common genes and DNA. The sample contains roughly 2 million distinct CDR3 sequences, about 50% of them found a single time. The ten largest clones capture 2% to 2.5% of the sample. Sequencing used blood. The receptors shown here come from a woman between 40 and 50 years old in good health.

V and J are TRBV11-2 and TRBJ2-5, with TRBD2 identical over 7 bases. The junction had 16 bases not matched to a gene; V was cut back by 1 base and J by 11 bases. This CDR3 comprises 16 residues. The V gene's germline CDR1 is SGHAT and CDR2 FQNNGV. The CDR3 here is CASSLVGNSGIGEQYF. The CDR3 nucleotides read TGTGCCAGCAGCTTAGTAGGGAACAGCGGGATCGGTGAGCAGTACTTC.

This clonotype was recorded a few times. V is TRBV6-4 and J is TRBJ2-7, with 8 bases fitting TRBD2. Germline V gene sequence: CDR1 MRHNA, CDR2 SNTAGT. With V trimmed by 3 bases and J by 2 bases, 6 bases remained unmatched. The CDR3 loop spans 15 amino acids. The CDR3 loop is CASSEGSGVPYEQYF. CDR3 in DNA: TGTGCCAGCAGTGAAGGTAGCGGGGTCCCCTACGAGCAGTACTTC.

V and J are TRBV7-6 and TRBJ2-1, with 12 nucleotides matching TRBD2. Looked up from germline, CDR1 is SGHVS and CDR2 is FNYEAQ. Unmatched junction bases numbered 5, after V lost 4 bases and J lost 7 bases. This CDR3 spans 15 amino acids. The CDR3 DNA sequence: TGTGCCAGCAGCTCTAGCGGGGGGGCGCCGAATGAGCAGTTCTTC. Amino acids: CASSSSGGAPNEQFF.

To note about this clonotype: With a much larger clone just one base away, this may be a read error. The V call is TRBV7-2, the J call TRBJ2-7, with a tentative D call TRBD1 (5 bases). V shed 5 bases and J shed 7 bases, with 15 bases lying between them. CDR3 length: 13 amino acids. In germline, CDR1 is SGHTA, CDR2 FQGNSA. CDR3 sequence (DNA): TGTGCCAGCAGCGTTGACAGTCTGTTGGAGCAGTACTTC. Translated, it gives CASSVDSLLEQYF.

V usage is TRBV2 and J usage is TRBJ2-7; TRBD2 aligns across 8 bases. The closer fit of TRBJ2-5 to the DNA end suggests the J call may be wrong. CDR3 length: 14 residues. Germline CDR1 reads SNHLY; CDR2 reads FYNNEI. As DNA, the CDR3 is TGTGCCAGCAGGCCCGGGACTAGGGTAGAGACCCAGTACTTC. Translating gives CASRPGTRVETQYF.

The chain joins TRBV6-2 or TRBV6-3 to TRBJ2-6, with D possibly TRBD1 on 5 matching bases. This CDR3 region has 15 residues. V gave up 9 bases and J gave up 0 bases, with 12 bases separating them. The germline gives CDR1 MNHEY, CDR2 SVGEGT. The DNA of the CDR3 is TGTGCCAGTAGGACATGGAGCTCTGGGGCCAACGTCCTGACTTTC. Translation gives CASRTWSSGANVLTF.